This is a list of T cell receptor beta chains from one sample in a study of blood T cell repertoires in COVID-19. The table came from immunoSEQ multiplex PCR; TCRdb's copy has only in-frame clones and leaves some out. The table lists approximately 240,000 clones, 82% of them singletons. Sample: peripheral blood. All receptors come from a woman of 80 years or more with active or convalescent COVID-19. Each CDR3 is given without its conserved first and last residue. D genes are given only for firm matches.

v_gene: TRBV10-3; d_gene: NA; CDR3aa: AISESRGDTEAF
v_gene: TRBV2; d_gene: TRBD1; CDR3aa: ASRGGQGAEGDEAF
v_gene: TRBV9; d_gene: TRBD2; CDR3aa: ASSERGGSYEQY
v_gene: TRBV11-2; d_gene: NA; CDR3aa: ASSPYRSTNEKLF
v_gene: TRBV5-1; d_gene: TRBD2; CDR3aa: ASSFAGLGKETQY
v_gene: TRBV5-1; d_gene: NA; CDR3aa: ASSRTRQETQY
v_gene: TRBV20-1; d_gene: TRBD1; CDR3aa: SASMRGTGDGINYGYT
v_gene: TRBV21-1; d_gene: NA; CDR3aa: ASSKKGGPIISGNTIY
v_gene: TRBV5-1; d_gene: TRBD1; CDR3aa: ASSFSRGPVLTEAF
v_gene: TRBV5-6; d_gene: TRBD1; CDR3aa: ASSLSGQGNSPLH
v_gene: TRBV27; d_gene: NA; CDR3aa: ASIPGGRPRGTDTQY
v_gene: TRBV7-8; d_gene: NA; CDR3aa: ASSLGQQETQY
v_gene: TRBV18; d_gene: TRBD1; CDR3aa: ASSPGTGRNYGYT
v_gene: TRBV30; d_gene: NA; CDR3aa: AWSVQGNQPQH
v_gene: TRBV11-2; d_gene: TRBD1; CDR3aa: ASSPWTGVTHTEAF
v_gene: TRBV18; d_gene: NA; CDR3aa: ASSLNPGGSTEAF
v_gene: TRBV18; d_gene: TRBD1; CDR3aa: ASSPGTGGNQPQH
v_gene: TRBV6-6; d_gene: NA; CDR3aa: ASSLDARGGNQPQH
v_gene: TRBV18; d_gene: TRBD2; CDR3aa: ASSPTRGANEQF
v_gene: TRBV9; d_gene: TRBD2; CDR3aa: ASSVEAGADTQY
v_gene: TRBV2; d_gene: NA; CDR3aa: ARAGGSGNTIY
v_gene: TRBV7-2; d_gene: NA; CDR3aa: ASSLRQIYEQY
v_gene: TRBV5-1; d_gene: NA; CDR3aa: ASSLTGSEQPQH
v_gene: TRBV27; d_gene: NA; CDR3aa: ASSLERYGDYGYT
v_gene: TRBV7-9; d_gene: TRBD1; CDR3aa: ASSSRQGSGYT
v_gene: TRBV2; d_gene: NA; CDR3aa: ASSSGLPGNQPQH
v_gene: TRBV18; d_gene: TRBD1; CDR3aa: ASSSRQGRSTEAF
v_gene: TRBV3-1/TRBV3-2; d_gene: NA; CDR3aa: ASSPFGSPSYEQY
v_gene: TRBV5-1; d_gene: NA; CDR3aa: ASREGYRVGNSPLH
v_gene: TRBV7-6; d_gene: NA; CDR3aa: ASSLGLGPYNEQF
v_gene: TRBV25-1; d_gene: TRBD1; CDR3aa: ASSPGQGVYEQY
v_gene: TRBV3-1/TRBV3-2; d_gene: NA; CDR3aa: ASSQGGNNQPQH
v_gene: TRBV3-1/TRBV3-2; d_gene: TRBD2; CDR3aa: ASSHSGLAGTQETQY
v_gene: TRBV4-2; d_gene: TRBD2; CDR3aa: ASSPAVSGSDEQY
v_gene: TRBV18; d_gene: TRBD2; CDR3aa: ASSSASAGGPNTYEQY
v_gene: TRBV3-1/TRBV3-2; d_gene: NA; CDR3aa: ASSLGGTYPGNTIY
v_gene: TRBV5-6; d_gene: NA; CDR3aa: ASSLTGKTQY
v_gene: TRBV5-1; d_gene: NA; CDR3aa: ASSLQGRDEKLF
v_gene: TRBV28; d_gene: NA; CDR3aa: ASRLYLTGNTIY
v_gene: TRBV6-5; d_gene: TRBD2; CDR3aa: ASSSGLAALRQF
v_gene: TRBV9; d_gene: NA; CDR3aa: ASSVDLGETNEKLF
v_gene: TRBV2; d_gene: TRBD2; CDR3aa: ASSELPSGVYNEQF
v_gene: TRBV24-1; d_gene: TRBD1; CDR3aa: ATSDPTGGGKNIQY
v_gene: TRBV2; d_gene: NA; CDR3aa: ATREGANYGYT
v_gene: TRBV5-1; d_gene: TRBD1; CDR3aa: ASSPGQLLDYGYT
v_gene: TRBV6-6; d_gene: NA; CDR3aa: ASRKQGGGTEAF
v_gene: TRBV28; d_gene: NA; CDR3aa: ASSLYSQETQY
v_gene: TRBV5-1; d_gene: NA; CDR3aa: ASSPTPEAPQETQY
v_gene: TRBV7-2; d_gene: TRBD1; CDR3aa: ASSRTGGSGYT
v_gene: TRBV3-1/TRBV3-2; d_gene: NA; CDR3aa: ASSQPGLGTEAF
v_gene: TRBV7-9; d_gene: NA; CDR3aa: ASSFGSASKEKLF